This TCR beta chain originates from a study of CD8 T cells in ankylosing spondylitis. Study-wide results and caveats: Clones linked to the disease showed a CD8+ phenotype. They occurred at relatively low frequencies in peripheral blood. The study identified a TCR beta motif of several highly homologous variants that appeared characteristic of ankylosing spondylitis blood.

Points on this clonotype: Its specificity is unknown.

This CDR3 has 14 residues. Germline V CDR1 and CDR2: SGHVS, FQNEAQ. The V and J ends lost 3 bases and 2 bases respectively, with 11 bases between them. TCRdb ran MiXCR on the 5' RACE reads and lists one entry per CDR3 protein. Counted here are about 540,000 distinct CDR3 sequences, roughly 13% occurring once; the ten biggest clones make up approximately 7%. The TCR comes from a male donor with ankylosing spondylitis. Sequences were obtained from blood, either unsorted or a sorted T cell fraction (not recorded which). This chain connects TRBV7-8 to TRBJ2-7; D is possibly TRBD1 (5 bases). The DNA of the CDR3 is TGTGCCAGCAGCTTTGATCAAGGGGCCTACGAGCAGTACTTC. This gives the protein CASSFDQGAYEQYF. Using reference TRBV7-8 and TRBJ2-7 for the parts outside the CDR3, the full variable domain is GAGVSQSPRYKVAKRGQDVALRCDPISGHVSLFWYQQALGQGPEFLTYFQNEAQLDKSGLPSDRFFAERPEGSVSTLKIQRTQQEDSAVYLCASSFDQGAYEQYFGPGTRLTVT.